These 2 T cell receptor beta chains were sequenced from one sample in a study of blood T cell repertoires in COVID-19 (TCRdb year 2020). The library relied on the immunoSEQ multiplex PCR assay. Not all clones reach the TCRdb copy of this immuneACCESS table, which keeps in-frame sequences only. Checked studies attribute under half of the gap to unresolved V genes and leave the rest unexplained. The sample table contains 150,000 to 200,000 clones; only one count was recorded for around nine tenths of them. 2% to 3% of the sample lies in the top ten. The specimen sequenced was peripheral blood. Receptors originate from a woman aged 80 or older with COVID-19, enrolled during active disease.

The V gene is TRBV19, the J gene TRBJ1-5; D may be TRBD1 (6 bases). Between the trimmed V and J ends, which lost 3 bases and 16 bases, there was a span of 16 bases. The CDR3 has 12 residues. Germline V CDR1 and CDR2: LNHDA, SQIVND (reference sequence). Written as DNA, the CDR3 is TGTGCCAGTAGTATCTACACAGGGATCATCCATTTT. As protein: CASSIYTGIIHF.

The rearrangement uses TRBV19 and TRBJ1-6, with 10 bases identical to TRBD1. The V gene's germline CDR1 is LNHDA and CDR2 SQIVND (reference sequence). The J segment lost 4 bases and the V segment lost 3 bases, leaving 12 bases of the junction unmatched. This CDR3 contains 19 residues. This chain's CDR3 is CASSIDGTGAASYNSPLHF. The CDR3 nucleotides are TGTGCCAGTAGTATCGACGGGACAGGGGCCGCATCTTATAATTCACCCCTCCACTTT.